The clone carrying this T cell receptor (beta chain) is labeled medium-sized. Its antigen is not identified. This sample is part of a study of metastatic and nonmetastatic thyroid tumors. Study as a whole: The comparison covered peripheral blood and tumor or nodule tissue in malignant and benign thyroid patients. Study conclusions and caveats: Malignant thyroid tumors reportedly had TCR beta diversity that was significantly higher than in benign nodules, in blood and tumor.

TCRdb redid the clone calls on the PCR reads using MiXCR. The sample shows some 25,000 clones, approximately 19% of them seen only once. Thyroid surgery had not been preceded by any treatment in any patient. V shed 6 bases and J shed 3 bases, with 9 bases lying between them. The CDR3 is 12 residues long. From germline, CDR1 is LNHDA and CDR2 SQIVND (reference sequence). The chain has TRBV19 and TRBJ2-7; no firm D call. This receptor was obtained from a male donor with papillary thyroid cancer or a benign thyroid nodule (not recorded which). Some clones in this sample may be carry-over from other donors' samples. Sample: blood. Written as DNA, the CDR3 is TGTGCCAGTAGAGACGGAAACTACGAGCAGTACTTC. Residues: CASRDGNYEQYF.